These 7 T cell receptor beta chains share one sample of origin, sequenced in a study of Tregs in tolerant kidney transplant recipients. Repertoires were generated with immunoSEQ multiplex PCR, while TCRdb's copy carries only in-frame clones and drops some. Of nearly 95,000 clones in the sample, roughly 93% were seen once. The starting material was CD4+ T cells from blood, obtained before the transplant. The source is a human donor who received a combined kidney and bone marrow transplant.

This chain links TRBV19 with TRBJ1-1, with D perhaps TRBD1 (5 bases). The CDR3 is 14 residues long. The germline CDR1 and CDR2 sequences are LNHDA and SQIVND (reference sequence). Trimming shortened V by 4 bases and J by 5 bases, and 14 bases separated the two germline ends. The CDR3 nucleotides read TGTGCCAGTAGTAACCTGGGGGGTTGGACTGAAGCTTTCTTT. Its translation is CASSNLGGWTEAFF. The whole variable domain, filled in from reference TRBV19 and TRBJ1-1, reads DGGITQSPKYLFRKEGQNVTLSCEQNLNHDAMYWYRQDPGQGLRLIYYSQIVNDFQKGDIAEGYSVSREKKESFPLTVTSAQKNPTAFYLCASSNLGGWTEAFFGQGTRLTVV.

The rearrangement links TRBV14 to TRBJ2-2; TRBD1 aligns across 8 bases. Per the germline V gene, CDR1 is SGHDN and CDR2 is FVKESK. V lost 9 bases, J lost 2 bases, and 5 bases stayed unmatched. CDR3 length: 14 amino acids. The CDR3 bases are TGTGCCAGATCCGGGACAGGAAACACCGGGGAGCTGTTTTTT. This sequence encodes CARSGTGNTGELFF.

About this clone: At one end the junction does not follow the germline gene, possibly because of a read error. This rearrangement joins TRBV5-4 to TRBJ2-1; 7 positions match TRBD2. Germline CDR1 is SGHNT and CDR2 is YYREEE (reference sequence). The CDR3 extends over 15 amino acids. The CDR3: CASTLGGGAYNEQFF. Written as DNA, the CDR3 is TGTGCCAGCACCTTGGGGGGGGGAGCCTACAATGAGCAGTTCTTC.

The sample holds one count of this clone. The V gene is TRBV11-3, the J gene TRBJ2-7; TRBD2 matches at 7 bases. Germline V lookup: CDR1 SGHNT, CDR2 YENEEA. V shed 5 bases and J 2 bases; nucleotides not matched to a gene: 12. The CDR3 consists of 16 residues. The DNA for the CDR3 is TGTGCCAGCAGCCCACCCTTTGGGGGGGAAGCCTACGAGCAGTACTTC. It yields the protein CASSPPFGGEAYEQYF.

This clone has just one count. The chain couples TRBV5-1 to TRBJ1-1; the D gene is possibly TRBD1 (5 bases). Trimming removed 4 bases at V and 6 bases at J, with 13 bases between. The CDR3 contains 13 residues. Germline lookup yields CDR1 SGHRS and CDR2 YFSETQ. As DNA, the CDR3 is TGCGCCAGCAGCGTTGATCTAGGGGCTGAAGCTTTCTTT. Its protein product is CASSVDLGAEAFF.

The J gene is TRBJ1-2, the V gene TRBV27; 8 nucleotides match TRBD1. CDR1 and CDR2 (germline): MNHEY, SMNVEV (reference sequence). CDR3 length: 16 residues. Trimming removed 3 bases from V and 4 bases from J; junction bases left unmatched: 10. The chain's CDR3 is CASSFHRQGIFYGYTF. CDR3 DNA sequence: TGTGCCAGCAGTTTCCACCGACAGGGGATTTTCTATGGCTACACCTTC.

CDR3 nucleotide sequence: TGTGCCAGCAGTGGGCTCCGAGCGGGAGCTTTTTACGAGCAGTACTTC. As protein: CASSGLRAGAFYEQYF. This chain connects TRBV6-1 to TRBJ2-7; 8 nucleotides align to TRBD2. The V segment lost 4 bases and the J segment 4 bases; nucleotides outside the gene matches: 12. Germline V gives CDR1 MNHNS, CDR2 SASEGT. The CDR3 contains 16 residues.